This T cell receptor (beta chain) originates from a study of response to subunit inactivated influenza vaccine. The germline V gene has CDR1 SQVTM and CDR2 ANQGSEA. This CDR3 contains 11 residues. V was cut by 6 bases and J by 5 bases, with 9 bases left in between. TCRdb used MiXCR to reprocess the RT-PCR reads, holding one entry per CDR3 protein. The sample contains about 800,000 distinct CDR3 sequences, about 20% of which appear only once. V and J are TRBV29-1 and TRBJ2-3; D possibly corresponds to TRBD1 (6 bases). This specimen consisted of PBMCs from blood, obtained around 5 days after vaccination. This clonotype was sampled from a man aged 50 or older who received an inactivated influenza vaccine. The CDR3 DNA sequence: TGCAGCGTCGGACAGTTAGATACGCAGTATTTT. Translated: CSVGQLDTQYF.